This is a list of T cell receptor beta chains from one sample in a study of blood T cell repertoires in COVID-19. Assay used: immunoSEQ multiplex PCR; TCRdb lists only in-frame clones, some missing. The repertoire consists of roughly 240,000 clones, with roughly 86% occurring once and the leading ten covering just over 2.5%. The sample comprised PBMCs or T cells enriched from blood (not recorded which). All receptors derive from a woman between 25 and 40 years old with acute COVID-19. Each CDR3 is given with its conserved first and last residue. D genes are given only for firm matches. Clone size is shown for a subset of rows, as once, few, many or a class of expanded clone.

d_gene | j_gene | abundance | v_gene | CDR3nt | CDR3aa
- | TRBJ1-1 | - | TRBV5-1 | TGCGCCAGTTTCTCCGGACAGCGAAACACTGAAGCTTTCTTT | CASFSGQRNTEAFF
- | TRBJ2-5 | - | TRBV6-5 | TGTGCCAGCAGCGACAGGCCCTCGGAGACCCAGTACTTC | CASSDRPSETQYF
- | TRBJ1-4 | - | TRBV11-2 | TGTGCCAGCAGCTTAGAGGGGATGGGAGCTAATGAAAAACTGTTTTTT | CASSLEGMGANEKLFF
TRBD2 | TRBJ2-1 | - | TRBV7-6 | TGTGCCAGCAGCTTACTAGCGGGGGGAACGGATGAGCAGTTCTTC | CASSLLAGGTDEQFF
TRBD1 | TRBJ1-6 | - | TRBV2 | TGTGCCAGCAGTACGGACAGGCGTAATTCACCCCTCCACTTT | CASSTDRRNSPLHF
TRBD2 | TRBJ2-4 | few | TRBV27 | TGTGCCAGCAGTTACGTGGGGGGGACCAAAAACATTCAGTACTTC | CASSYVGGTKNIQYF
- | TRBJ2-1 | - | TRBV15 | TGTGCCACCAGCTTCCCCCCCAAGAGTGGCAATGAGCAGTTCTTC | CATSFPPKSGNEQFF
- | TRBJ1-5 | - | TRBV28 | TGTGCCAGCAGCGAGGGGGGGGGCAATAGGAAGCCCCAGCATTTT | CASSEGGGNRKPQHF
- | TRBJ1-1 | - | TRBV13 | TGTGCCAGCAGCTTAGGCCTAGGGGTGGGCACTGAAGCTTTCTTT | CASSLGLGVGTEAFF
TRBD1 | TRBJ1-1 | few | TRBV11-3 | TGTGCCAGCAGCTCGGACAGGCGCACTGAAGCTTTCTTT | CASSSDRRTEAFF
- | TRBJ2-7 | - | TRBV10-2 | TGCGCCAGCAGTGAGTCGGAGGTAGGCTACTACGAGCAGTACTTC | CASSESEVGYYEQYF
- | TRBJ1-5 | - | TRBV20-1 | TGCAGTGCTAGTAATAGGGGAGGACAGCCCCAGCATTTT | CSASNRGGQPQHF
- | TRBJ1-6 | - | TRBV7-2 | TGTGCCAGCAGCCCTGGGGAGGTCGCCGCCGGGACACCCCTCCACTTT | CASSPGEVAAGTPLHF
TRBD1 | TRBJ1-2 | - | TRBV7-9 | TGTGCCAGCAGCTTTATGGGGACAGGGACTAGCTACACCTTC | CASSFMGTGTSYTF
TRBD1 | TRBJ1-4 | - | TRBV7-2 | TGTGCCAGCAGCTTAAATATGGGGATTACAGGGGGTCGTGAAAAACTGTTTTTT | CASSLNMGITGGREKLFF
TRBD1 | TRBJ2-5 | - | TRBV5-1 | TGCGCCAGCAGCTTGCCAGGGGGAGAGACCCAGTACTTC | CASSLPGGETQYF
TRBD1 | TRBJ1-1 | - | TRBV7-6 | TGTGCCAGCAGCTTAGAGACGGACAGGGGAGGAACTGAAGCTTTCTTT | CASSLETDRGGTEAFF
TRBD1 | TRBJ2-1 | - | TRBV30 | TGTGCCTGGGGACAGGGGGCAAATGAGCAGTTCTTC | CAWGQGANEQFF
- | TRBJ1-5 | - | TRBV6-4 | TGTGCCAGCAGTGACACGATTGAGGCGCAGCCCCAGCATTTT | CASSDTIEAQPQHF
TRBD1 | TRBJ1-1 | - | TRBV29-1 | TGCAGCGTCGCCCGTACAGGGGCCAACACTGAAGCTTTCTTT | CSVARTGANTEAFF
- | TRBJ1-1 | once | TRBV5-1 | TGCGCCAGCAGCTTGTTTCGGGGGAATCGTCCTGGAGCTTTCTTT | CASSLFRGNRPGAFF
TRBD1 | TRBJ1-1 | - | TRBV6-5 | TGTGCCAGCAACCCAAACGGACAGGTCCAAGGTGAAGCTTTCTTT | CASNPNGQVQGEAFF
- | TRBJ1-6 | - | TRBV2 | TGTGCCAGCAGTGAAGAGGCGGTGGATAATTCACCCCTCCACTTT | CASSEEAVDNSPLHF
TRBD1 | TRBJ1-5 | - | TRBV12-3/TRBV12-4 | TGTGCCAGCAGTCAACAGGACAGGGCAACCCAGCATTTT | CASSQQDRATQHF
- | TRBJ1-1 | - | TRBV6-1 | TGTGCCAGCAGTGAAGCCGGGTGGAGTGACACTGAAGCTTTCTTT | CASSEAGWSDTEAFF
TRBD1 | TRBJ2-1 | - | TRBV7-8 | TGTGCCAGCAGCTTAGTGAAAGGGGGCGCGGGCAATGAGCAGTTCTTC | CASSLVKGGAGNEQFF
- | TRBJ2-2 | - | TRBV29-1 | TGCAGCGTTTCTGGGCGCCGGGACGGGGAGCTGTTTTTT | CSVSGRRDGELFF
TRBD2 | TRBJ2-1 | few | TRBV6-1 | TGTGCCAGCAGTGCGACTAGCGGGGTGAGCTCCTACAATGAGCAGTTCTTC | CASSATSGVSSYNEQFF
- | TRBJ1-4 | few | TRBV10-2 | TGCGCCAGCAGTATTGGAGGGGCCGGGTTTGGACTGTTTTTT | CASSIGGAGFGLFF
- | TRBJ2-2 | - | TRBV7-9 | TGTGCCAGCAGCTTAACCCGCGGCGGGGAGCTGTTTTTT | CASSLTRGGELFF
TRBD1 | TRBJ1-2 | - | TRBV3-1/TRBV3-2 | TGTGCCAGCAGCCCGGCCTCGACAGGGCTCTTTGGCTACACCTTC | CASSPASTGLFGYTF
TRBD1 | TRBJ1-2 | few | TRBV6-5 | TGTGCCAGCAGTTACAAACAGGGGAACGGCTACACCTTC | CASSYKQGNGYTF
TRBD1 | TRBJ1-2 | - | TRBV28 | TGTGCCAGCAGTCCACCGACAGGGGGCGCTGGCTACACCTTC | CASSPPTGGAGYTF
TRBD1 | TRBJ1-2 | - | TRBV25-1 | TGTGCCAGCAGTGACCCCGGGACAGGGTCTGGCTACACCTTC | CASSDPGTGSGYTF
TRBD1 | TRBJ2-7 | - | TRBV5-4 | TGTGCCAGCAGCCCGAAAGGACAGGGGGCGCGTGAGCAGTACTTC | CASSPKGQGAREQYF
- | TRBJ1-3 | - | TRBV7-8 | TGTGCCAGCTTAACATCTCACAGGGTCTCTGGAAACACCATATATTTT | CASLTSHRVSGNTIYF
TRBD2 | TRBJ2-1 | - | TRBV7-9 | TGTGCCAGCAGCTTATGGACTAGCGGGCAGATAGGTTTTGGGAATGAGCAGTTCTTC | CASSLWTSGQIGFGNEQFF
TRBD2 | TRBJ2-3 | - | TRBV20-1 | TGCAGTGCTAGTAGGGGCCATAGCGGGGGAACCACAGATACGCAGTATTTT | CSASRGHSGGTTDTQYF
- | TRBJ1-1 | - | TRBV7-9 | TGTGCCAGCAGCTCCTGGCTGAACACTGAAGCTTTCTTT | CASSSWLNTEAFF
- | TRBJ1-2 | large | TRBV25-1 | TGTGCCAGCTCCGGTGCAGGGGATTCGGATGGCTACACCTTC | CASSGAGDSDGYTF
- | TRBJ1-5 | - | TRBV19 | TGTGCCAGTAGGCGGGTAGGCGGCAATCAGCCCCAGCATTTT | CASRRVGGNQPQHF
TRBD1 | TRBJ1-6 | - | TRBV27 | TGTGCCAGCAGTTACGATCCGTGGACAGGTAATTCACCCCTCCACTTT | CASSYDPWTGNSPLHF
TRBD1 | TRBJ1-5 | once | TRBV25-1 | TGTGCCAGCACTCAGACAGGGGATCAGCCCCAGCATTTT | CASTQTGDQPQHF
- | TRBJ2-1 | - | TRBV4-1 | TGCGCCAGCAGCCAAGTGCTGGGGGACTCCTTCGGCCACAATGAGCAGTTCTTC | CASSQVLGDSFGHNEQFF
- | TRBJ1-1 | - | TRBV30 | TGTGCCTGGAGTAAGGAGGGGCTGGTCACTGAAGCTTTCTTT | CAWSKEGLVTEAFF
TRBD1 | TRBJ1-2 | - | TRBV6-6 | TGTGCCAGCAGCCCAGGGGGAGGCAATGGCTACACCTTC | CASSPGGGNGYTF
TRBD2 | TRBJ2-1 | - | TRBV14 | TGTGCCAGCAGCCGTACTAGCGGATACAATGAGCAGTTCTTC | CASSRTSGYNEQFF
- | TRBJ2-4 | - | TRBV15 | TGTGCCACCAGCAGAGATCTGGAGGTGCTCAATAAAAACATTCAGTACTTC | CATSRDLEVLNKNIQYF
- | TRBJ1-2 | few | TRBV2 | TGTGCCAGCAGCCATCTGAGTCAGGGGCGGTTTAACACCTTC | CASSHLSQGRFNTF
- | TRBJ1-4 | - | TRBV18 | TGTGCCAGCTCACCACCGGCAGGGCAACTGTTTTTT | CASSPPAGQLFF
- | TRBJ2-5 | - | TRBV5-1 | TGCGCCAGCAGCTTGGCGGAGGGGAACCAAGAGACCCAGTACTTC | CASSLAEGNQETQYF
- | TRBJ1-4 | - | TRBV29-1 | TGCAGCGTTGGGTCAGGGGTGGGTGAAAAACTGTTTTTT | CSVGSGVGEKLFF
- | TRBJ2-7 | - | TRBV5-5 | TGTGCCAGCAGCTTGGCGGTGACAGGCGACCACGAGCAGTACTTC | CASSLAVTGDHEQYF
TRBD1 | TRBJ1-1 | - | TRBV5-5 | TGTGCCAGCACCAGGGACAGATTTGACACTGAAGCTTTCTTT | CASTRDRFDTEAFF